These 24 T cell receptor beta chains originate from one sample sequenced in a study of T cell changes during pregnancy in multiple sclerosis. Sequencing used immunoSEQ multiplex PCR; TCRdb keeps in-frame clones, though not all of them. The sample yields approximately 68,000 clones, 91% seen once. The sequenced sample was peripheral blood, obtained in the second trimester of pregnancy. Every receptor here comes from a female donor with multiple sclerosis, enrolled in a pregnancy study.

The genes are TRBV10-3 and TRBJ1-2; 11 bases match TRBD1. The CDR3 spans 16 residues. Germline lookup yields CDR1 ENHRY and CDR2 SYGVKD. Trimming removed 0 bases from V and 8 bases from J; junction bases left unmatched: 8. The CDR3 DNA reads as TGTGCCATCAGTGAGTCTCCGGGACAGGGGGAAAAAGGCTACACCTTC. Encoded protein: CAISESPGQGEKGYTF.

CDR3 sequence: CASRAGLAGETSYNEQFF. The CDR3 DNA is TGCGCCAGCAGGGCGGGACTAGCGGGAGAGACGTCCTACAATGAGCAGTTCTTC. J is TRBJ2-1 and V is TRBV10-2; 14 bases are a match to TRBD2. V trimming: 6 bases; J trimming: 1 base; junction bases outside the gene matches: 8. The CDR3 covers 18 residues. Germline CDR1 reads WSHSY; CDR2 reads SAAADI.

This rearrangement joins TRBV25-1 to TRBJ2-4; possible D gene TRBD1, 5 bases. This CDR3 region has 18 residues. The germline CDR1 and CDR2 sequences are MGHDK and SYGVNS. Between the trimmed V and J ends, which lost 0 bases and 7 bases, there was a span of 22 bases. CDR3 in amino acids: CASSEYSQGRPFPNIQYF. CDR3 nucleotides: TGTGCCAGCAGTGAATATAGTCAGGGTAGACCATTTCCTAACATTCAGTACTTC.

The chain joins TRBV5-1 to TRBJ2-7; TRBD2 might be the D (7 bases). The germline gives CDR1 SGHRS, CDR2 YFSETQ. Trimming removed 4 bases at V and 5 bases at J, with 22 bases between. This CDR3 spans 16 amino acids. CDR3: CASSDGGGSTNHEQYF. The CDR3 bases are TGCGCCAGCAGCGATGGGGGGGGCTCGACTAACCACGAGCAGTACTTC. The full variable domain, in which reference TRBV5-1 and TRBJ2-7 provide the parts outside the CDR3, is KAGVTQTPRYLIKTRGQQVTLSCSPISGHRSVSWYQQTPGQGLQFLFEYFSETQRNKGNFPGRFSGRQFSNSRSEMNVSTLELGDSALYLCASSDGGGSTNHEQYFGPGTRLTVT.

As concerns this clone: The sample has other DNA sequences that encode this CDR3 too. This chain uses TRBV28 with TRBJ2-7; D is ambiguous. This CDR3 comprises 11 residues. Germline CDR1 is MDHEN and CDR2 is SYDVKM. Deletions cut 5 bases from V and 3 bases from J, with 5 bases between. The CDR3: CASSPNYEQYF. In nucleotides, the CDR3 is TGTGCCAGCAGTCCAAACTACGAGCAGTACTTC.

The rearrangement links TRBV5-6 to TRBJ2-7; 8 bases are shared with TRBD2. Germline values: CDR1 SGHDT, CDR2 YYEEEE. V was clipped by 1 base and J by 5 bases; unmatched bases: 5. The length of the CDR3 is 14 residues. This chain's CDR3 is CASSLRGGGDEQYF. The CDR3 nucleotides read TGTGCCAGCAGCTTGCGGGGGGGAGGCGACGAGCAGTACTTC. Full variable domain (outside the CDR3, taken from reference TRBV5-6 and TRBJ2-7): DAGVTQSPTHLIKTRGQQVTLRCSPKSGHDTVSWYQQALGQGPQFIFQYYEEEERQRGNFPDRFSGHQFPNYSSELNVNALLLGDSALYLCASSLRGGGDEQYFGPGTRLTVT.

The CDR3 is CASIQRSEANGYTF. CDR3 DNA sequence: TGTGCCAGCATCCAAAGGAGCGAGGCGAATGGCTACACCTTC. The chain employs TRBV6-1 and TRBJ1-2; D ambiguous. The CDR3 runs to 14 residues. Germline V gene lookup returns CDR1 MNHNS and CDR2 SASEGT. V was clipped by 7 bases and J by 6 bases, with 18 bases between them.

The rearrangement joins TRBV4-1 to TRBJ2-5; a weak D match, TRBD1 (6 bases). The CDR3 is made up of 15 amino acids. Germline V gene data show CDR1 as MGHRA and CDR2 as YSYEKL. V lost 1 base to trimming and J lost 5 bases, with 14 bases between them. CDR3 DNA sequence: TGCGCCAGCAGCCAAGGACAGGACCCGCGGGAGACCCAGTACTTC. This encodes CASSQGQDPRETQYF.

V usage is TRBV5-8 and J usage is TRBJ1-1; D unresolved. V was pared by 4 bases and J by 5 bases, with 12 bases between. This CDR3 contains 13 residues. Germline loops: CDR1 SGHTS, CDR2 YDEGEE. The CDR3 reads CASSADLGTEAFF. The CDR3 region has the DNA TGTGCCAGCAGCGCGGACTTGGGTACTGAAGCTTTCTTT.

The CDR3 loop reads CASTDPEWRNQPQHF. In nucleotides, the CDR3 is TGTGCCAGCACCGACCCGGAGTGGAGGAATCAGCCCCAGCATTTT. This sequence joins TRBV6-1 and TRBJ1-5; D is unclear. Germline V gene data show CDR1 as MNHNS and CDR2 as SASEGT. Between the trimmed V and J ends, which lost 7 bases and 4 bases, there was a span of 17 bases. The length of the CDR3 is 15 residues.

The chain has TRBV7-2 and TRBJ2-6; D gene ambiguous. Trimming removed 0 bases from V and 4 bases from J, with 7 bases in between. Per the germline V gene, CDR1 is SGHTA and CDR2 is FQGNSA. There are 15 residues in the CDR3. The DNA of the CDR3 is TGTGCCAGCAGCTTAGCTCGGTGGGGGGCCAACGTCCTGACTTTC. Encoded protein: CASSLARWGANVLTF.

This chain uses TRBV7-2 with TRBJ2-1; maybe TRBD2 (5 bases). V was pared by 7 bases and J by 0 bases, with 16 bases between. Germline lookup yields CDR1 SGHTA and CDR2 FQGNSA. The CDR3 is 16 amino acids. CDR3 in amino acids: CASTPGGTNSYNEQFF. The CDR3 bases are TGTGCCAGCACCCCAGGAGGAACGAACTCCTACAATGAGCAGTTCTTC.

The V call is TRBV5-6, the J call TRBJ2-2, with D possibly being TRBD1 (6 bases). Germline values: CDR1 SGHDT, CDR2 YYEEEE. Trimming stripped 2 bases from V and 3 bases from J, with 14 bases between. This CDR3 region has 16 residues. The CDR3 is CASSFGGQLHTGELFF. CDR3 nucleotide sequence: TGTGCCAGCAGCTTTGGTGGACAGCTACACACCGGGGAGCTGTTTTTT. The full variable domain, with the rest looked up from reference TRBV5-6 and TRBJ2-2, is DAGVTQSPTHLIKTRGQQVTLRCSPKSGHDTVSWYQQALGQGPQFIFQYYEEEERQRGNFPDRFSGHQFPNYSSELNVNALLLGDSALYLCASSFGGQLHTGELFFGEGSRLTVL.

The rearrangement joins TRBV6-6 to TRBJ1-5, with D possibly TRBD1 on 6 matching bases. Trimming cost V 10 bases and J 3 bases, with 16 bases left between them. The CDR3 contains 14 residues. Germline V gene data show CDR1 as MNHNY and CDR2 as SVGAGI (reference sequence). CDR3 sequence reads: CATNSGEINQPQHF. The CDR3 nucleotides read TGTGCCACCAATTCAGGGGAGATCAATCAGCCCCAGCATTTT.

The chain joins TRBV7-6 to TRBJ2-1; 7 nucleotides align to TRBD2. The V and J ends lost 5 bases and 0 bases, in that order; junction bases with no gene match: 1. The CDR3 covers 14 residues. Germline V gene lookup returns CDR1 SGHVS and CDR2 FNYEAQ. Here the CDR3 reads CASSKRGSYNEQFF. As DNA, the CDR3 is TGTGCCAGCAGCAAGCGGGGCTCCTACAATGAGCAGTTCTTC. The complete variable domain, with remaining parts taken from reference TRBV7-6 and TRBJ2-1, reads GAGVSQSPRYKVTKRGQDVALRCDPISGHVSLYWYRQALGQGPEFLTYFNYEAQQDKSGLPNDRFSAERPEGSISTLTIQRTEQRDSAMYRCASSKRGSYNEQFFGPGTRLTVL.

This clone was found once. The CDR3, as DNA: TGTGCCAGCAGCTGGAGGTCCTCGGGCCCTAATCAGCCCCAGCATTTT. This translates into CASSWRSSGPNQPQHF. J is TRBJ1-5 and V is TRBV7-8, with D unclear. The CDR3 is 16 amino acids. V gave up 4 bases and J gave up 4 bases, with 17 bases separating them. The germline V gene has CDR1 SGHVS and CDR2 FQNEAQ.

V usage is TRBV7-2 and J usage is TRBJ1-3; TRBD1 is a possible D gene (6 bases). Germline V gene lookup returns CDR1 SGHTA and CDR2 FQGNSA. The CDR3 is made up of 15 amino acids. Trimming removed 5 bases at V and 7 bases at J, with 18 bases between. CDR3 DNA: TGTGCCAGCAGCCCGACTCCGCAGGGGCCTAACACCATATATTTT. Its translation is CASSPTPQGPNTIYF.

The gene calls are TRBV6-1 and TRBJ2-7; 7 bases fit TRBD2. This CDR3 region has 13 residues. Germline V gene lookup returns CDR1 MNHNS and CDR2 SASEGT. With 7 bases clipped from V and 3 bases from J, the junction kept 6 bases outside the gene matches. The CDR3 DNA follows: TGTGCCAGCAACCGGGGCGGGAGCTACGAGCAGTACTTC. It codes for CASNRGGSYEQYF.

The V call is TRBV10-2, the J call TRBJ2-3; TRBD2 agrees at 12 bases. CDR3 length: 16 residues. V lost 6 bases and J lost 6; bases outside the gene matches: 10. Germline loops: CDR1 WSHSY, CDR2 SAAADI. The CDR3 here is CASREELAGGRDTQYF. CDR3 DNA: TGCGCCAGCAGGGAGGAACTAGCGGGAGGTCGGGATACGCAGTATTTT.

The V and J genes are TRBV29-1 and TRBJ1-1; no clear D gene. Germline values: CDR1 SQVTM, CDR2 ANQGSEA. Trimming cost V 3 bases and J 1 base, with 12 bases left between them. The CDR3 length is 14 residues. CDR3 in DNA: TGCAGCGTTGATGCCTTGGCAACGAACACTGAAGCTTTCTTT. It encodes CSVDALATNTEAFF.

The V gene is TRBV7-6, the J gene TRBJ1-2; 7 bases agree with TRBD1. The CDR3 spans 13 residues. J gave up 3 bases and V 5 bases, and 3 bases lay outside the gene matches. Germline V gene lookup returns CDR1 SGHVS and CDR2 FNYEAQ. In DNA, the CDR3 is TGTGCCAGCAGCCACGGACAGGACTATGGCTACACCTTC. Its translation is CASSHGQDYGYTF.

The chain uses TRBV25-1 and TRBJ2-4, with TRBD2 matching over 8 bases. Germline loops: CDR1 MGHDK, CDR2 SYGVNS. V shed 5 bases, J shed 7 bases, and the junction held 16 bases outside the gene matches. This CDR3 is built from 17 residues. This chain's CDR3 is CASSPRMRGLGDNIQYF. In DNA form, the CDR3 reads TGTGCCAGCAGTCCGAGGATGAGGGGACTAGGAGACAACATTCAGTACTTC. Looking up the rest from reference TRBV25-1 and TRBJ2-4 gives the full variable domain: EADIYQTPRYLVIGTGKKITLECSQTMGHDKMYWYQQDPGMELHLIHYSYGVNSTEKGDLSSESTVSRIRTEHFPLTLESARPSHTSQYLCASSPRMRGLGDNIQYFGAGTRLSVL.

The V and J genes are TRBV6-1 and TRBJ1-2, with 12 bases lining up with TRBD1. CDR1 and CDR2 (germline): MNHNS, SASEGT. This CDR3 has 14 residues. After removal of 4 bases from V and 7 bases from J, the junction contained 4 bases not matched to a gene. CDR3 residues: CASSGGQGASGYTF. The CDR3 DNA follows: TGTGCCAGCAGTGGGGGACAGGGGGCATCTGGCTACACCTTC.

The chain recombines TRBV7-9 with TRBJ2-5; a weak D match, TRBD1 (6 bases). The V end was cut by 5 bases, the J end by 3 bases, with 16 bases between. Germline V gene lookup returns CDR1 SEHNR and CDR2 FQNEAQ (reference sequence). The CDR3 is 15 amino acids. The CDR3 nucleotides read TGTGCCAGCAGCCCCTACCCGGACAGAAAAGAGACCCAGTACTTC. This codes for CASSPYPDRKETQYF.